Described below is a single T cell receptor (beta chain) sequence and its context. This clone was counted a few times. What antigen it recognizes has not been identified. No much larger clone is present one base from it, and per-base qualities are unavailable. The data are from a study of long-term antiretroviral therapy in people with HIV (dated 2022 in TCRdb). For context, the study as a whole: The earliest samples were collected roughly a decade before the 2015 WHO recommendation for immediate ART, at a time when ART was usually postponed until CD4 counts fell. No cross-contamination during QIAcube processing was seen in test extractions of a monoclonal T-cell line run alongside around 34 polyclonal samples. Whether ART initiation and durable HIV suppression were associated with changes in peripheral blood TRB repertoire composition and diversity was tested in a retrospective serial study. From 30 adults with confirmed HIV infection, the cohort provided around 180 cryopreserved PBMC samples, gathered serially across a mean of approximately six years (range 1-12). About a third of the roughly 30 participants with HIV were female. Summary of the overall study and its limitations: ART initiation was associated with a significant increase in TRB diversity, but diversity stayed significantly below transplant donor controls even after long-term ART. Expanded TRB clones identified before ART initiation dominated the repertoire at all time points, although this dominance fluctuated and declined in many PLHIV after ART. Narrower CDR3 length ranges were observed in HIV repertoires than in controls, and an antigen-experienced repertoire with only a slight naive shift after ART was suggested by the network structure. Inferences about post-ART repertoire changes were limited because no data were available on ART adherence, viral resistance or therapy changes. Because cell numbers in pre-ART samples were limited, unsorted PBMC were profiled instead of sorted CD4+ and CD8+ T cells. Limited PBMC availability meant only the TCR beta chain was sequenced, without alpha chain pairing. The samples were dated from about 2004 to 2017, and the ART regimens that were used may be less effective than current ART regimens.

The CDR3 measures 14 amino acids from cysteine to phenylalanine. The kept DNA is CDR3 alone, 42 bases in frame from the first base. Looking up the germline V gene (reference sequence) yields CDR1 MNHEY and CDR2 SMNVEV. Trimming at the junction amounts to 5 bases on V and 9 bases on J, and the germline ends lie 19 bases apart. Participants were included only if at least one PBMC sample before ART initiation and at least two post-ART samples were available. Treatment was received in the United States of America by all participants with HIV. Cryopreserved samples of roughly 0.95-10 million PBMC were thawed and washed before DNA extraction. At the time of the earliest PBMC sample for each participant with HIV, ages ranged from about 23 to 60 years. PBMC samples were contributed by each participant from 1-4 timepoints before ART initiation and 2-8 timepoints after ART initiation, with a median of 7 samples. Serial HIV viral load, CD4+ T-cell count, ART history and demographic data were obtained for every participant. Genomic DNA was extracted from unsorted PBMC with a Qiagen kit on a QIAcube, with processing performed in batches of 12 samples.

The immunoSEQ hsTCRB v3.0 assay was used at survey level resolution to sequence the TRB variable region. A depth of roughly 35,000-55,000 T-cell genomes per sample was targeted for TRB sequencing. Pooled TRB libraries were sequenced on an Illumina MiSeq with a v3 150-cycle kit. Concerning the study's data processing: Repertoire analysis was run in R within a reproducible Nextflow workflow that covered QC, data transformation and analysis. Custom analyses were implemented in LymphoSeq2, an R package for AIRR-Seq data exploration. After excluding a handful of samples that yielded fewer than 5000 total TRB sequences, approximately 180 HIV repertoires remained for analysis. Among the 200 or so HIV repertoires that were kept, 59 were collected before ART initiation and over 120 were collected after ART initiation. Repertoires were downsampled to 5000 TRB nucleotide sequences, with summary statistics averaged over 100 downsampling iterations. The analysis kept only TRB sequences whose CDR3 regions were at least seven amino acids long. Diversity was assessed using a clonality score derived from Shannon entropy and using the Gini coefficient. In repertoire networks, the top 5000 CDR3 amino acid sequences were linked whenever an edit distance of one separated two sequences. GLIPH2 predicted antigen specificity groups and MHC restriction for TRB CDR3 amino acid sequences. Known CMV, EBV, HIV or tissue antigen associations were flagged by matching CDR3 amino acid sequences against VDJdb and McPAS-TCR. Pre-ART, post-ART and control groups were compared with Wilcoxon signed-rank tests and Holm-Bonferroni correction. TCRdb mirrors the immuneACCESS table, restricted to in-frame sequences. Some clones are absent from its copies; in checked studies, under half trace to an unresolved V gene, and the reason for the others is unknown. Clone size and V and J calls were adopted from that table, with D and trimming inferred from the DNA. The sample has approximately 24,000 clones on record, about 90% of them singletons. Roughly 5% of the sample belongs to the ten largest clones.

The sample in question was unsorted PBMCs, obtained around 4.5 years after starting antiretroviral therapy. This receptor chain uses TRBV27 and TRBJ1-2; TRBD1 is possibly the D segment (6 matching bases). The receptor was derived from a man aged 25-40 years with HIV. The DNA sequence is TGTGCCAGCAGTACGCTAACACAGGGTGGGAGCTACACCTTC. Translated, it reads CASSTLTQGGSYTF.